The 23 T cell receptor beta chains listed next were all sequenced from one sample in a study of shared clonotypes between healthy human individuals. Profiling relied on immunoSEQ multiplex PCR, and the TCRdb table lists in-frame clones only, not all of them. Of approximately 840,000 clones in the sample, roughly 96% were seen once. As defined, naive CD8 cells were CD45RO-negative and positively selected for CCR7, with terminally differentiated effector memory CD45RA+ cells excluded. Input material: naive CD8+ T cells sorted from blood. Receptor source: a man aged 25 to 40 in good health.

The chain recombines TRBV4-1 with TRBJ2-1; D is ambiguous. The V end lost 1 base, the J end lost 9 bases, and 10 bases lay between the germline ends. Germline loops: CDR1 MGHRA, CDR2 YSYEKL. The CDR3 covers 13 residues. This CDR3 is CASSQVFGFEQFF. Written as DNA, the CDR3 is TGCGCCAGCAGCCAAGTTTTCGGTTTTGAGCAGTTCTTC.

CDR3 nucleotides: TGTGCCAGCAGCAAAGCGCTTTCGGACAGGAATTGGTATAAGGCGGCAGATACGCAGTATTTT. This gives the protein CASSKALSDRNWYKAADTQYF. The chain carries TRBV21-1 and TRBJ2-3; the D call of TRBD1 is as the table states it, not checked on the DNA. TRBV21-1 is recorded as a pseudogene. The CDR3 has 21 amino acids.

This chain connects TRBV29-1 to TRBJ2-1, with D tentatively TRBD1 or TRBD2 (5 bases each). The length of the CDR3 is 13 residues. V was trimmed by 5 bases and J by 3 bases, leaving 11 bases between them. The germline CDR1 and CDR2 sequences are SQVTM and ANQGSEA. The CDR3 coding sequence is TGCAGCGTTATCGGGACGGACTACAATGAGCAGTTCTTC. Encoded protein: CSVIGTDYNEQFF.

The chain has TRBV14 and TRBJ2-1; D not certain. The CDR3 is 15 amino acids. Germline V gene lookup returns CDR1 SGHDN and CDR2 FVKESK. Trimming removed 0 bases at V and 7 bases at J, with 13 bases between. CDR3 loop: CASSQESYSPNEQFF. In nucleotides, the CDR3 is TGTGCCAGCAGCCAAGAATCGTACTCCCCGAATGAGCAGTTCTTC.

The rearrangement uses TRBV7-8 and TRBJ2-2, with a tentative D call TRBD1 (6 bases). Germline V gene data show CDR1 as SGHVS and CDR2 as FQNEAQ. This CDR3 has 15 residues. V lost 4 bases to trimming and J lost 0 bases, with 9 bases between them. The CDR3, as DNA: TGTGCCAGCAGCTCCGGGACAACGAACACCGGGGAGCTGTTTTTT. Translating it yields CASSSGTTNTGELFF.

The chain combines TRBV7-9 with TRBJ2-3; 13 bases are a match to TRBD2. The CDR3 spans 18 residues. Germline assignment: CDR1 SEHNR and CDR2 FQNEAQ (reference sequence). V dropped 5 bases and J dropped 0; count of bases not matched to a gene: 8. The DNA of the CDR3 is TGTGCCAGCAGCCAGGGACTAGCGGGATGGGAGAGCACAGATACGCAGTATTTT. Its protein product is CASSQGLAGWESTDTQYF. Complete variable domain (other parts from reference TRBV7-9 and TRBJ2-3): DTGVSQNPRHKITKRGQNVTFRCDPISEHNRLYWYRQTLGQGPEFLTYFQNEAQLEKSRLLSDRFSAERPKGSFSTLEIQRTEQGDSAMYLCASSQGLAGWESTDTQYFGPGTRLTVL.

In DNA, the CDR3 is TGTGCCAGCAGCTTGGGTGGGGCCAGGGGAAGAGAACAAGAGACCCAGTACTTC. Its protein product is CASSLGGARGREQETQYF. V gene TRBV5-6 combines with J gene TRBJ2-5; D perhaps matches TRBD1 (6 bases). This CDR3 region has 18 residues. Trimming pared 0 bases from V and 2 bases from J, leaving 20 bases between. The germline V gene has CDR1 SGHDT and CDR2 YYEEEE.

This clone has just one count. This rearrangement joins TRBV18 to TRBJ2-2, with 9 bases aligning to TRBD1. CDR1 KGHSH and CDR2 LQKENI come from the germline V gene. This CDR3 contains 16 residues. The junction had 5 bases not matched to a gene; V was cut back by 0 bases and J by 6 bases. DNA of the CDR3: TGTGCCAGCTCACCACCGCGGACAGGGGACCCCGGGGAGCTGTTTTTT. Translated, it gives CASSPPRTGDPGELFF.

With respect to this clone: Different DNA sequences within this sample yield the same CDR3. This sequence joins TRBV7-9 and TRBJ2-7; 7 bases match TRBD2. With 5 bases clipped from V and 3 bases from J, the junction kept 4 bases outside the gene matches. Germline-derived CDR1 and CDR2 are SEHNR and FQNEAQ (reference sequence). This CDR3 spans 13 amino acids. The CDR3 DNA sequence: TGTGCCAGCAGCCCCCCGGGGGGCTACGAGCAGTACTTC. Protein: CASSPPGGYEQYF.

This sequence joins TRBV7-3 and TRBJ2-2; D gene unclear. Trimming took off 2 bases at V and 10 bases at J, with 14 bases between the two ends. CDR3 length: 14 residues. Germline loops: CDR1 SGHTA, CDR2 FQGTGA. The CDR3 loop is CASSLPNSEVELFF. Written as DNA, the CDR3 is TGTGCCAGCAGCTTACCCAATTCTGAAGTGGAGCTGTTTTTT. The whole variable domain, filled in from reference TRBV7-3 and TRBJ2-2, reads GAGVSQTPSNKVTEKGKYVELRCDPISGHTALYWYRQSLGQGPEFLIYFQGTGAADDSGLPNDRFFAVRPEGSVSTLKIQRTERGDSAVYLCASSLPNSEVELFFGEGSRLTVL.

The chain is built from TRBV5-5 and TRBJ2-3; no clear D. V dropped 5 bases and J dropped 3 bases, with 10 bases sitting between them. The V gene's germline CDR1 is SGHKS and CDR2 YYEKEE (reference sequence). The CDR3 is made up of 13 amino acids. The CDR3 DNA is TGTGCCAGCAGTTCCGTCCCAACAGATACGCAGTATTTT. This codes for CASSSVPTDTQYF. Combining the CDR3 with reference TRBV5-5 and TRBJ2-3 gives the whole variable domain DAGVTQSPTHLIKTRGQQVTLRCSPISGHKSVSWYQQVLGQGPQFIFQYYEKEERGRGNFPDRFSARQFPNYSSELNVNALLLGDSALYLCASSSVPTDTQYFGPGTRLTVL.

This chain links TRBV27 with TRBJ2-7; perhaps D is TRBD1 or TRBD2 (5 bases each). Germline CDR1 and CDR2: MNHEY and SMNVEV (reference sequence). The CDR3 totals 15 residues. V lost 7 bases and J 3 bases, leaving 19 bases between the germline ends. The CDR3 coding sequence is TGTGCCAGCAAGTTATCTGGGCAGGGAGTCTACGAGCAGTACTTC. Residues: CASKLSGQGVYEQYF.

The chain joins TRBV28 to TRBJ1-2; D unclear. The CDR3 loop spans 13 amino acids. From germline, CDR1 is MDHEN and CDR2 SYDVKM. With 6 bases removed from V and 0 bases from J, the gap between germline ends came to 8 bases. The CDR3 protein is CASSQDTNYGYTF. CDR3 DNA: TGTGCCAGCAGCCAAGACACTAACTATGGCTACACCTTC.

The chain joins TRBV11-2 to TRBJ2-2, with 14 bases lining up with TRBD2. Per germline, CDR1 SGHAT and CDR2 FQNNGV. The CDR3 length is 17 residues. V dropped 7 bases and J dropped 2; count of bases not matched to a gene: 6. The DNA for the CDR3 is TGTGCCAGCATCTTCGGACTAGCGGGAGGAAACACCGGGGAGCTGTTTTTT. Its protein product is CASIFGLAGGNTGELFF.

The rearrangement uses TRBV5-6 and TRBJ1-5; D call uncertain. Per germline, CDR1 SGHDT and CDR2 YYEEEE. The CDR3 runs to 13 residues. V dropped 2 bases and J dropped 3 bases, with 6 bases sitting between them. In DNA, the CDR3 is TGTGCCAGCAGCTTAAATGTCAATCAGCCCCAGCATTTT. Residues: CASSLNVNQPQHF.

The chain has TRBV7-9 and TRBJ2-7; D call uncertain. With 5 bases removed from V and 1 base from J, the gap between germline ends came to 9 bases. The CDR3 loop spans 13 amino acids. The germline V gene has CDR1 SEHNR and CDR2 FQNEAQ (reference sequence). CDR3 coding DNA: TGTGCCAGCAGCCCACCCGAGTCCTACGAGCAGTACTTC. Its translation is CASSPPESYEQYF.

V gene TRBV27 combines with J gene TRBJ1-1, with D unresolved. The germline V gene has CDR1 MNHEY and CDR2 SMNVEV (reference sequence). The CDR3 has 13 residues. V was trimmed by 5 bases and J by 10 bases, leaving 17 bases between them. The CDR3 region is CASSPTGGRAAFF. CDR3 nucleotide sequence: TGTGCCAGCAGTCCAACCGGCGGGCGAGCAGCTTTCTTT.

On this clone: This specimen includes other DNA sequences encoding the same CDR3. The chain recombines TRBV27 with TRBJ2-4; D unclear. This CDR3 spans 13 amino acids. Trimming took 5 bases from V and 1 from J, leaving 6 bases between them. CDR1 is MNHEY, CDR2 SMNVEV, per germline (reference sequence). The CDR3 DNA reads as TGTGCCAGCAGTCTCTCGGCCAAAAACATTCAGTACTTC. It is translated as CASSLSAKNIQYF.

The J gene is TRBJ2-5, the V gene TRBV29-1; 14 bases map to TRBD2. This CDR3 contains 17 residues. Germline CDR1 SQVTM, CDR2 ANQGSEA. With V trimmed by 6 bases and J by 5 bases, 14 bases remained unmatched. DNA of the CDR3: TGCAGCGTCCGTGGCCGACTAGCGGGAGGGCGCCACGAGACCCAGTACTTC. Amino acids: CSVRGRLAGGRHETQYF.

The J gene is TRBJ2-3, the V gene TRBV18; unclear D gene. Per germline, CDR1 KGHSH and CDR2 LQKENI. Trimming removed 10 bases at V and 6 bases at J, with 20 bases between. CDR3 size: 14 residues. CDR3 coding DNA: TGTGCCACCCATTTACTGGGCCTGGGGGATACGCAGTATTTT. Its protein product is CATHLLGLGDTQYF.

The chain combines TRBV4-3 with TRBJ2-7, with D perhaps TRBD1 (6 bases). The CDR3 contains 15 residues. Looked up from germline, CDR1 is LGHNA and CDR2 is YSLEER. V lost 4 bases and J 2 bases, leaving 15 bases between the germline ends. The DNA of the CDR3 is TGCGCCAGCAGCCCAGGGGTTTCTATCCCCTACGAGCAGTACTTC. This translates into CASSPGVSIPYEQYF.

The V gene is TRBV6-1, the J gene TRBJ2-7; D possibly uses TRBD1 or TRBD2 (5 bases each). This CDR3 comprises 14 residues. The germline CDR1 and CDR2 sequences are MNHNS and SASEGT. Trimming cost V 0 bases and J 0 bases, with 6 bases left between them. The CDR3 DNA reads as TGTGCCAGCAGTGAAGCGGGGGTCTCCTACGAGCAGTACTTC. It yields the protein CASSEAGVSYEQYF.

The chain has TRBV23-1 and TRBJ2-7; tentatively, D is TRBD1 (5 bases). TRBV23-1 counts as an open reading frame of uncertain function. The CDR3 extends over 11 amino acids. The ends were cut back, 2 bases at V and 13 bases at J, with 12 bases in the middle. CDR3 nucleotides: TGCGCCAGCAGTCAAGGACACGGCCACTACTTC. Its translation: CASSQGHGHYF.